These 8 T cell receptor beta chains came from one sample sequenced in a study of T-cell memory formation after mild COVID-19. TCRdb reanalysed the 5' RACE reads using MiXCR and keeps one entry per CDR3 protein. This table holds 450,000 or so distinct CDR3 sequences, around a quarter found once. Sequenced sample: PBMCs or a T cell subset sorted from them (not recorded which). The receptor source for this set is an adult woman who had mild COVID-19 (a few samples of this study predate the infection). Cell type and time point are not known.

The table lists this clonotype with a few counts. The gene calls are TRBV11-3 and TRBJ2-3, with 7 bases that match TRBD1. Trimming at V came to 4 bases and at J to 1 base, leaving 5 bases not matched to a gene. Germline CDR1 and CDR2: SGHNT and YENEEA. CDR3 length: 15 amino acids. The CDR3 DNA reads as TGTGCCAGCAGCTCCAGACAGGGCGGCACAGATACGCAGTATTTT. It yields the protein CASSSRQGGTDTQYF.

This clonotype was seen many times. The chain combines TRBV12-3 or TRBV12-4 with TRBJ2-3, with D perhaps TRBD1 (7 bases). V was trimmed by 5 bases and J by 0 bases, leaving 12 bases between them. The CDR3 has 15 residues. CDR3 nucleotides: TGTGCCAGCAGTCCGGGGGACAGTAGCACAGATACGCAGTATTTT. This translates into CASSPGDSSTDTQYF.

V is TRBV7-8 and J is TRBJ2-5; 10 bases match TRBD2. V was clipped by 5 bases and J by 5 bases; unmatched bases: 11. CDR3 length: 16 residues. CDR1 SGHVS and CDR2 FQNEAQ come from the germline V gene. The CDR3 spells CASSQSGGAGWETQYF. The CDR3 coding sequence is TGTGCCAGCAGCCAGAGCGGGGGGGCCGGTTGGGAGACCCAGTACTTC. Filled out from reference TRBV7-8 and TRBJ2-5, the complete variable domain reads GAGVSQSPRYKVAKRGQDVALRCDPISGHVSLFWYQQALGQGPEFLTYFQNEAQLDKSGLPSDRFFAERPEGSVSTLKIQRTQQEDSAVYLCASSQSGGAGWETQYFGPGTRLLVL.

This chain links TRBV24-1 with TRBJ1-1; D remains ambiguous. Germline CDR1 reads KGHDR; CDR2 reads SFDVKD. The CDR3 is 12 residues long. Deletions cut 6 bases from V and 9 bases from J, with 13 bases between. CDR3 coding DNA: TGTGCCACCAGTATGAACGGAGGTAAAGCTTTCTTT. Translated: CATSMNGGKAFF.

This clonotype was observed a few times. The V gene is TRBV24-1, the J gene TRBJ2-5, with 8 nucleotides matching TRBD2. CDR3 length equals 15 residues. Germline loops: CDR1 KGHDR, CDR2 SFDVKD. Trimming cost V 1 base and J 5 bases; bases outside gene matches: 5. CDR3 nucleotide sequence: TGTGCCACCAGTGATTTAGCGGGGGCGCGGGAGACCCAGTACTTC. It yields the protein CATSDLAGARETQYF.

The rearrangement joins TRBV6-2 or TRBV6-3 to TRBJ2-3; maybe TRBD2 (6 bases). V was pared by 6 bases and J by 2 bases, with 15 bases between. Germline CDR1 is MNHEY and CDR2 is SVGEGT. CDR3 size: 15 residues. Here the CDR3 reads CASSSGLLNTDTQYF. The DNA for the CDR3 is TGTGCCAGCAGCTCGGGACTGCTGAACACAGATACGCAGTATTTT.

The chain couples TRBV2 to TRBJ1-2; D gene uncertain. V gave up 3 bases and J gave up 4 bases, with 6 bases separating them. Germline V gene sequence: CDR1 SNHLY, CDR2 FYNNEI. This CDR3 is built from 12 residues. CDR3 nucleotide sequence: TGTGCCAGCAGTGATCCAAGCTATGGCTACACCTTC. Translating gives CASSDPSYGYTF.

This clonotype was detected a few times. The chain employs TRBV20-1 and TRBJ2-7, with 8 bases identical to TRBD2. Losses at the gene ends were 5 bases for V and 2 bases for J; bases not matched to a gene: 5. Looked up from germline, CDR1 is DFQATT and CDR2 is SNEGSKA (reference sequence). The CDR3 spans 13 residues. CDR3 coding DNA: TGCAGTGCTGGAAGCGGGAGAACCTACGAGCAGTACTTC. Translated: CSAGSGRTYEQYF.